The clone carrying this T cell receptor (beta chain) showed up just a few times. Its cognate antigen is unknown. This specimen belongs to a study of OX40 agonist ivuxolimab in advanced cancers. Findings and limits, study-wide: Among patients with partial responses at 0.1-3.0 mg/kg, clonal expansion was among the lowest.

V was shortened by 2 bases and J by 0 bases, with 17 bases between the two germline ends. The CDR3 has 17 amino acids. Germline loops: CDR1 MNHEY, CDR2 SMNVEV (reference sequence). The method was immunoSEQ multiplex PCR; TCRdb's version includes in-frame clones alone and lacks a portion of them. The sample has under 25,000 clones, 83% seen once. The sample was CD4+ or CD8+ T cells sorted from blood, taken in a trial of the OX40 agonist ivuxolimab. The J gene is TRBJ2-7, the V gene TRBV27; D is tentatively TRBD1 or TRBD2 (5 bases each). This TCR was sampled from an adult with an advanced solid tumor such as melanoma, head and neck, liver or kidney cancer. This CDR3 reads CASSLRGPESRSYEQYF. In DNA, the CDR3 is TGTGCCAGCAGTTTAAGGGGACCAGAGTCCCGCTCCTACGAGCAGTACTTC.